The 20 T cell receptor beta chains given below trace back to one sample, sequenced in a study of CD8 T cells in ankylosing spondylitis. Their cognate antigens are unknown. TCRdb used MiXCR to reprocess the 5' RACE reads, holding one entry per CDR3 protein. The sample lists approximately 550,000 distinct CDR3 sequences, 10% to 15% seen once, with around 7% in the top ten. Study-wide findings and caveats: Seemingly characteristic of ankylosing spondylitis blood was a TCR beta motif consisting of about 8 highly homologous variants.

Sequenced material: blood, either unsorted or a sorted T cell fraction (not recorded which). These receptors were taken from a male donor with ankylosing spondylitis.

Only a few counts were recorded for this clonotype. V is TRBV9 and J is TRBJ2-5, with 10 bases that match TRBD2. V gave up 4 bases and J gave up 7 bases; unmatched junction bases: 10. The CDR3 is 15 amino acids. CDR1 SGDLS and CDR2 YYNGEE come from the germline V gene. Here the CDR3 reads CASSPSLAGNGTQYF. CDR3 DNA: TGTGCCAGCAGCCCCTCACTAGCGGGAAATGGGACCCAGTACTTC.

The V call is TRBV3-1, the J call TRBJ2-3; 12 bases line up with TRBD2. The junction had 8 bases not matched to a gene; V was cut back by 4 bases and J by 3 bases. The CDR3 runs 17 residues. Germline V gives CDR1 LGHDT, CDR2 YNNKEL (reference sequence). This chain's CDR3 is CASSPLTSGSGTDTQYF. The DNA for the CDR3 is TGTGCCAGCAGCCCGCTGACTAGCGGGAGTGGGACAGATACGCAGTATTTT.

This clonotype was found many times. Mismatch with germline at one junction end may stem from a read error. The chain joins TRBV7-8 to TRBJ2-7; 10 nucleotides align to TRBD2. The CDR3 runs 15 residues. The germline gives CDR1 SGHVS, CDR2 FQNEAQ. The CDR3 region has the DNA TGCGCCAGCAGCTTGGGCCTAGCGGGAGCCTACGAGCAGTACTTC. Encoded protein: CASSLGLAGAYEQYF.

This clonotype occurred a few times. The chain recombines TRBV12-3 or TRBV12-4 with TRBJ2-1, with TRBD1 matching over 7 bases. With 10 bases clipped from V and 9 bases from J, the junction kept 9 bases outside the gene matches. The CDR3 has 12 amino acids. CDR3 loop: CATRDSAREQFF. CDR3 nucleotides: TGTGCCACCCGGGACAGCGCCCGTGAGCAGTTCTTC.

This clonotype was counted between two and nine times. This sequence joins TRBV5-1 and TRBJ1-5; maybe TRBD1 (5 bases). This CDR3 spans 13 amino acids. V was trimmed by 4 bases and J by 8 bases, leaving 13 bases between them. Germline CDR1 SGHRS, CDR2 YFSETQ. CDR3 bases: TGCGCCAGCAGCGAGGACTGGGGGGAGCCCCAGCATTTT. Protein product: CASSEDWGEPQHF. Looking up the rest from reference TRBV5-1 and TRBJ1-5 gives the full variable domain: KAGVTQTPRYLIKTRGQQVTLSCSPISGHRSVSWYQQTPGQGLQFLFEYFSETQRNKGNFPGRFSGRQFSNSRSEMNVSTLELGDSALYLCASSEDWGEPQHFGDGTRLSIL.

The CDR3 DNA sequence: TGCAGTGCTAGAGCCCCTATTCTAGCGGGAGTAGGGGATACGCAGTATTTT. It yields the protein CSARAPILAGVGDTQYF. The chain combines TRBV20-1 with TRBJ2-3; TRBD2 agrees at 10 bases. Germline V gives CDR1 DFQATT, CDR2 SNEGSKA (reference sequence). The V segment lost 1 base and the J segment 6 bases; nucleotides outside the gene matches: 13. This CDR3 has 17 amino acids.

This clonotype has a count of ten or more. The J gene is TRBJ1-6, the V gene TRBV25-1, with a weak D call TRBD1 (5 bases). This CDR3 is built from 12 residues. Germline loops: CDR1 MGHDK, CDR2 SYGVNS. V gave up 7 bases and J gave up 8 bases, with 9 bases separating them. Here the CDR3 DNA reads TGTGCCAGCAACCTAGGGGATTCACCCCTCCACTTT. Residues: CASNLGDSPLHF.

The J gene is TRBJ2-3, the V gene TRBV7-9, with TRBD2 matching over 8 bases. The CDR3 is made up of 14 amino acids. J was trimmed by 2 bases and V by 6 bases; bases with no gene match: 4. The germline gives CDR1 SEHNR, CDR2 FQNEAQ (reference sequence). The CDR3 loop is CASRRGLATDTQYF. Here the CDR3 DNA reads TGTGCCAGCAGGCGTGGACTAGCCACAGATACGCAGTATTTT.

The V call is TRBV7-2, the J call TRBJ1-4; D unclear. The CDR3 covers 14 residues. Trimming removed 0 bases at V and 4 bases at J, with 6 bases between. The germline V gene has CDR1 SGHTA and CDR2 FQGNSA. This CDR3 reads CASSLAGFNEKLFF. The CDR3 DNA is TGTGCCAGCAGCTTAGCGGGTTTTAATGAAAAACTGTTTTTT.

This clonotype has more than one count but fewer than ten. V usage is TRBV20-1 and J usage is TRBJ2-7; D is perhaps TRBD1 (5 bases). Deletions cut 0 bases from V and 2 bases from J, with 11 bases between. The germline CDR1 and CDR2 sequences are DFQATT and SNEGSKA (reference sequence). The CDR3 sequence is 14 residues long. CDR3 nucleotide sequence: TGCAGTGCTAGAGAGGGGCTAGACACCTACGAGCAGTACGTC. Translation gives CSAREGLDTYEQYV.

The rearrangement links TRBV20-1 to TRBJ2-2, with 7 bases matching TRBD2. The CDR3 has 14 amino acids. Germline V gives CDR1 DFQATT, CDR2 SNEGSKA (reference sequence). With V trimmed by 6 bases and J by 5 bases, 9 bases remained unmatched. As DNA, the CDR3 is TGCAGTGCCCGGCTGGCTAGCGGAACCGGGGAGCTGTTTTTT. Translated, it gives CSARLASGTGELFF.

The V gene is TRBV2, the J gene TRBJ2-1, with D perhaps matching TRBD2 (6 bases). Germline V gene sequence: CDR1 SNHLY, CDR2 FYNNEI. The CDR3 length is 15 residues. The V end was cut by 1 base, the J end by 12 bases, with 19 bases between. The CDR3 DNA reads TGTGCCAGCAGTGAAGGGGGTCTAGCGAACTTACCGCAGTTCTTC. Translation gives CASSEGGLANLPQFF.

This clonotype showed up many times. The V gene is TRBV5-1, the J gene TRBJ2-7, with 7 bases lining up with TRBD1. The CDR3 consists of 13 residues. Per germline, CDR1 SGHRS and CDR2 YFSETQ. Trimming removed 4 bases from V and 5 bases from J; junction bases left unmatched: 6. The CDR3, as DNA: TGCGCCAGCAGCCTCCAAGACAGGGACGAGCAGTACTTC. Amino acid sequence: CASSLQDRDEQYF.

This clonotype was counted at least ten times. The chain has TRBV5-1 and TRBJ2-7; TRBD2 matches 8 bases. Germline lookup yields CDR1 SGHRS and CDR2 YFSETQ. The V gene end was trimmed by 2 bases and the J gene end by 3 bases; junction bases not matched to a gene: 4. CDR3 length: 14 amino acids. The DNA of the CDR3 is TGCGCCAGCAGCTTAGCCAGCGGGAGCTACGAGCAGTACGTC. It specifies CASSLASGSYEQYV.

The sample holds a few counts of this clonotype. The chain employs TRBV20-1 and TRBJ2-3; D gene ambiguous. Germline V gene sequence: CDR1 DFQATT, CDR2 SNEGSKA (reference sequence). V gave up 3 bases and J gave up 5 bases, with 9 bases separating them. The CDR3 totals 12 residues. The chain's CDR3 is CSASHTGDTQYF. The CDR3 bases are TGCAGTGCTAGTCATACTGGAGATACGCAGTATTTT.

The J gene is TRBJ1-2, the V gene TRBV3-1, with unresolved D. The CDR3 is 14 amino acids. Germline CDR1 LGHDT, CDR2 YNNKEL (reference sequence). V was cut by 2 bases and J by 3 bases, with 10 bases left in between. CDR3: CASSQSGFYYGYTF. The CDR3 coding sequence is TGTGCCAGCAGCCAATCCGGATTCTACTATGGCTACACCTTC.

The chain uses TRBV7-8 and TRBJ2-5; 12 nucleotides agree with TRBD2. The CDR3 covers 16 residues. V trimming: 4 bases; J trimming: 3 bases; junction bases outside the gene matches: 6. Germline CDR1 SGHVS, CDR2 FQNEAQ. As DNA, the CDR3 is TGTGCCAGCAGCTCTGGGTGGACTAGCGGGAAAGAGACCCAGTACTTC. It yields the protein CASSSGWTSGKETQYF.

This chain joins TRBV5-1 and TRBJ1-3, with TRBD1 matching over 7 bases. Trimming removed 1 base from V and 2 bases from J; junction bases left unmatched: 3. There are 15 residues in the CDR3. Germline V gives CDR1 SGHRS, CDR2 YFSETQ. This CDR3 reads CASSLTGATGNTIYF. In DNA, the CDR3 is TGCGCCAGCAGCTTGACAGGGGCTACTGGAAACACCATATATTTT. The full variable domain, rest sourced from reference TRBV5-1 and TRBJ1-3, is KAGVTQTPRYLIKTRGQQVTLSCSPISGHRSVSWYQQTPGQGLQFLFEYFSETQRNKGNFPGRFSGRQFSNSRSEMNVSTLELGDSALYLCASSLTGATGNTIYFGEGSWLTVV.

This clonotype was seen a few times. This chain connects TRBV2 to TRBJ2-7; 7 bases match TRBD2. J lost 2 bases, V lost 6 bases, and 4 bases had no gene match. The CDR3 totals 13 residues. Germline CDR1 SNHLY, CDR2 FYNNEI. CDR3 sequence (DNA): TGTGCCAGCAGGGGGGGGGAGACCTACGAGCAGTACGTC. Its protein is CASRGGETYEQYV.

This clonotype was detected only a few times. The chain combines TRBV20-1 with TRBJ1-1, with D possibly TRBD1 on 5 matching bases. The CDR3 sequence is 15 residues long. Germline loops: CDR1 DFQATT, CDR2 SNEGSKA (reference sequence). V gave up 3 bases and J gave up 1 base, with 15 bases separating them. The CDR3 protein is CSARPPGLGNTEAFF. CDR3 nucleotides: TGCAGTGCTAGGCCCCCAGGGTTGGGGAACACTGAAGCTTTCTTT.